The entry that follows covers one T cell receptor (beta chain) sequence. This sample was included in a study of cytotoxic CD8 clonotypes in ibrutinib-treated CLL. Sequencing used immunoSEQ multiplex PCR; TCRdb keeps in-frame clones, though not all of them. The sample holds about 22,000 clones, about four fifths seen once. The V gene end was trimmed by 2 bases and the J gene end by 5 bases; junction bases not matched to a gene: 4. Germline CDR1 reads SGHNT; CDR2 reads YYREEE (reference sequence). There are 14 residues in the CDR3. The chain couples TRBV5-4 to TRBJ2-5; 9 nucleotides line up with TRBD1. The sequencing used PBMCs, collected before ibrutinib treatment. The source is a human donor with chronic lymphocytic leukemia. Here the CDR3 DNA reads TGTGCCAGCAGCTTTGGACAGGGGACGGAGACCCAGTACTTC. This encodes CASSFGQGTETQYF. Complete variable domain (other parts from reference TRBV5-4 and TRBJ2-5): ETGVTQSPTHLIKTRGQQVTLRCSSQSGHNTVSWYQQALGQGPQFIFQYYREEENGRGNFPPRFSGLQFPNYSSELNVNALELDDSALYLCASSFGQGTETQYFGPGTRLLVL.